The clone carrying this T cell receptor beta chain was recorded at least ten times. Its specificity is not known. Transcripts of RNA were the source for amplifying TCR beta CDR3 regions. HTBI primers were employed in first-round RT-PCR, then a second-round multiplex PCR followed. Via MiXCR, TCRdb re-called the multiplex PCR reads, giving one row per CDR3 protein. The repertoire holds under 400,000 distinct CDR3 sequences, with 15% to 20% as singletons. The entry originates in a study of Graves' ophthalmopathy and Graves' hyperthyroidism. Study results and limitations: Blood also harbored most expanded thyroid clonotypes above 0.001 frequency.

Germline lookup yields CDR1 SNHLY and CDR2 FYNNEI. CDR3 length: 15 amino acids. Trimming took 5 bases from V and 5 from J; bases not matched to a gene: 6. This chain connects TRBV2 to TRBJ2-5; 12 bases agree with TRBD2. The TCR comes from an adult man with Graves' ophthalmopathy. The source material was peripheral blood. The CDR3 region has the DNA TGTGCCAGCAGTCAACTAGCGGGAGGAATTGAGACCCAGTACTTC. Translating it yields CASSQLAGGIETQYF. The full variable domain, its missing parts supplied by reference TRBV2 and TRBJ2-5, is EPEVTQTPSHQVTQMGQEVILRCVPISNHLYFYWYRQILGQKVEFLVSFYNNEISEKSEIFDDQFSVERPDGSNFTLKIRSTKLEDSAMYFCASSQLAGGIETQYFGPGTRLLVL.